These 17 T cell receptor beta chains share one sample of origin, sequenced in a study of T cell changes during pregnancy in multiple sclerosis. Clones were sequenced by immunoSEQ multiplex PCR, and TCRdb holds only the in-frame ones, with some missing. Of 30,000 to 40,000 clones listed, roughly nine tenths are singletons. The sample here was CD4+ T cells from peripheral blood mononuclear cells, taken in the first trimester of pregnancy. These receptors all stem from a female donor in good health, enrolled as a control in a pregnancy study.

The V call is TRBV7-2, the J call TRBJ2-1; D gene unclear. Per germline, CDR1 SGHTA and CDR2 FQGNSA. V gave up 7 bases and J gave up 7 bases, with 14 bases separating them. This CDR3 is built from 13 residues. In DNA form, the CDR3 reads TGTGCCAGCAACCCCGGGTGGATTAATGAGCAGTTCTTC. This gives the protein CASNPGWINEQFF.

The V call is TRBV11-2, the J call TRBJ2-7; D is undetermined. V lost 5 bases and J 0 bases, leaving 11 bases between the germline ends. This CDR3 region has 14 residues. CDR1 and CDR2 (germline): SGHAT, FQNNGV. The CDR3, as DNA: TGTGCCAGCAGCCGTACAACGAACTCCTACGAGCAGTACTTC. Its translation is CASSRTTNSYEQYF.

V gene TRBV27 combines with J gene TRBJ1-4; D is perhaps TRBD1 (6 bases). Germline CDR1 is MNHEY and CDR2 is SMNVEV (reference sequence). Trimming removed 6 bases at V and 10 bases at J, with 18 bases between. The CDR3 has 14 residues. The CDR3 bases are TGTGCCAGCAGCTTACAGGGTTTTGTGGGAAAACTGTTTTTT. As protein: CASSLQGFVGKLFF. The full variable domain, with the rest looked up from reference TRBV27 and TRBJ1-4, is EAQVTQNPRYLITVTGKKLTVTCSQNMNHEYMSWYRQDPGLGLRQIYYSMNVEVTDKGDVPEGYKVSRKEKRNFPLILESPSPNQTSLYFCASSLQGFVGKLFFGSGTQLSVL.

This clone was counted once. V usage is TRBV30 and J usage is TRBJ2-1; D unclear. Germline V gene sequence: CDR1 GTSNPN, CDR2 SVGIG (reference sequence). Trimming stripped 2 bases from V and 4 bases from J, with 9 bases between. The CDR3 loop spans 13 amino acids. In DNA, the CDR3 is TGTGCCTGGAGTTCCAACCTATACAATGAGCAGTTCTTC. It codes for CAWSSNLYNEQFF.

The sample holds one count of this clone. The chain uses TRBV7-9 and TRBJ2-2, with 8 positions matching TRBD1. V lost 2 bases to trimming and J lost 8 bases; unmatched junction nucleotides: 4. The CDR3 sequence is 14 residues long. Germline V gene data show CDR1 as SEHNR and CDR2 as FQNEAQ (reference sequence). Here the CDR3 reads CASSLSRGHGELFF. CDR3 DNA: TGTGCCAGCAGCTTATCCAGGGGGCATGGGGAGCTGTTTTTT.

The chain carries TRBV4-1 and TRBJ2-1; D possibly corresponds to TRBD1 (5 bases). Germline CDR1 reads MGHRA; CDR2 reads YSYEKL. Trimming removed 4 bases at V and 4 bases at J, with 14 bases between. The CDR3 has 15 residues. This CDR3 reads CASSLGPSRYNEQFF. The CDR3 bases are TGCGCCAGCAGCCTGGGGCCTTCAAGGTACAATGAGCAGTTCTTC.

V and J are TRBV7-9 and TRBJ2-7, with D maybe TRBD2 (6 bases). Trimming shortened V by 4 bases and J by 4 bases, and 17 bases separated the two germline ends. CDR1 is SEHNR and CDR2 is FQNEAQ in the germline V gene (reference sequence). CDR3 length: 15 amino acids. The CDR3 region has the DNA TGTGCCAGCAGCTCCCCCGGGGGTGCTCCTTACGAGCAGTACTTC. Protein product: CASSSPGGAPYEQYF.

This chain links TRBV30 with TRBJ1-5; tentative D call: TRBD1 (5 bases). V was clipped by 0 bases and J by 6 bases, with 9 bases between them. This CDR3 region has 13 residues. Germline CDR1 GTSNPN, CDR2 SVGIG (reference sequence). DNA of the CDR3: TGTGCCTGGAGTGTGAAGGACACTCAGCCCCAGCATTTT. Residues: CAWSVKDTQPQHF.

This sequence joins TRBV9 and TRBJ1-5; the D is unclear. CDR3 size: 12 residues. The V end was cut by 0 bases, the J end by 6 bases, with 4 bases between. The V gene's germline CDR1 is SGDLS and CDR2 YYNGEE. CDR3 DNA: TGTGCCAGCAGCGTAGGCGGTCAGCCCCAGCATTTT. Amino acids: CASSVGGQPQHF.

V is TRBV4-2 and J is TRBJ1-1, with TRBD1 matching over 9 bases. The V gene end was trimmed by 2 bases and the J gene end by 0 bases; junction bases not matched to a gene: 7. The CDR3 length is 17 residues. Germline V gene data show CDR1 as LGHNA and CDR2 as YNFKEQ. The CDR3 DNA is TGTGCCAGCAGCCAAACACAGGGGGCGGGAATGAACACTGAAGCTTTCTTT. Encoded protein: CASSQTQGAGMNTEAFF.

The chain links TRBV7-3 to TRBJ2-3; D is possibly TRBD2 (5 bases). In germline, CDR1 is SGHTA, CDR2 FQGTGA. This CDR3 spans 13 amino acids. Trimming shortened V by 5 bases and J by 8 bases, and 14 bases separated the two germline ends. CDR3 protein: CASSLGGEGTQYF. The CDR3 DNA reads as TGTGCCAGCAGCCTTGGAGGTGAGGGTACGCAGTATTTT.

This chain uses TRBV18 with TRBJ2-7, with 8 nucleotides matching TRBD1. The V gene's germline CDR1 is KGHSH and CDR2 LQKENI. The CDR3 is 15 residues long. Trimming at V came to 5 bases and at J to 0 bases, leaving 6 bases not matched to a gene. The DNA for the CDR3 is TGTGCCAGCTCAACAGACAGGGGAGGCTCCTACGAGCAGTACTTC. Amino acids: CASSTDRGGSYEQYF.

V and J are TRBV19 and TRBJ1-4, with D unclear. This CDR3 is built from 14 residues. Germline assignment: CDR1 LNHDA and CDR2 SQIVND (reference sequence). The V gene lost 6 bases and the J gene lost 3 bases, with 11 bases spanning the gap. The CDR3 DNA sequence: TGTGCCAGTAGCGGGTGGCAACCTAATGAAAAACTGTTTTTT. Translated, it gives CASSGWQPNEKLFF.

The CDR3 DNA reads as TGTGCCAGCAGCAAGCGGGTAGGGTCAGATACGCAGTATTTT. It is translated as CASSKRVGSDTQYF. The V call is TRBV27, the J call TRBJ2-3, with D possibly matching TRBD2 (6 bases). In germline, CDR1 is MNHEY, CDR2 SMNVEV (reference sequence). This CDR3 spans 14 amino acids. The V gene lost 6 bases and the J gene lost 4 bases, with 14 bases spanning the gap.

This clone was seen a single time. This rearrangement joins TRBV7-9 to TRBJ1-2; D gene uncertain. In germline, CDR1 is SEHNR, CDR2 FQNEAQ (reference sequence). Trimming removed 2 bases at V and 2 bases at J, with 9 bases between. This CDR3 contains 14 residues. CDR3 sequence reads: CASSLPAGNYGYTF. In DNA, the CDR3 is TGTGCCAGCAGCTTACCCGCGGGGAACTATGGCTACACCTTC.

The count of this clone is one. The genes are TRBV28 and TRBJ1-4; 8 nucleotides align to TRBD1. Trimming removed 1 base from V and 11 bases from J; junction bases left unmatched: 12. The CDR3 runs 16 residues. Germline CDR1 is MDHEN and CDR2 is SYDVKM. The CDR3 region is CASSLSGTGRGGKLFF. The CDR3 DNA is TGTGCCAGCAGTTTATCTGGGACAGGACGAGGGGGGAAACTGTTTTTT.

V and J are TRBV9 and TRBJ2-3, with 11 bases matching TRBD2. The CDR3 spans 16 residues. In germline, CDR1 is SGDLS, CDR2 YYNGEE. After removal of 0 bases from V and 6 bases from J, the junction contained 6 bases not matched to a gene. CDR3 sequence: CASSVGLAGGGDTQYF. In DNA, the CDR3 is TGTGCCAGCAGCGTAGGCCTAGCGGGGGGCGGGGATACGCAGTATTTT.